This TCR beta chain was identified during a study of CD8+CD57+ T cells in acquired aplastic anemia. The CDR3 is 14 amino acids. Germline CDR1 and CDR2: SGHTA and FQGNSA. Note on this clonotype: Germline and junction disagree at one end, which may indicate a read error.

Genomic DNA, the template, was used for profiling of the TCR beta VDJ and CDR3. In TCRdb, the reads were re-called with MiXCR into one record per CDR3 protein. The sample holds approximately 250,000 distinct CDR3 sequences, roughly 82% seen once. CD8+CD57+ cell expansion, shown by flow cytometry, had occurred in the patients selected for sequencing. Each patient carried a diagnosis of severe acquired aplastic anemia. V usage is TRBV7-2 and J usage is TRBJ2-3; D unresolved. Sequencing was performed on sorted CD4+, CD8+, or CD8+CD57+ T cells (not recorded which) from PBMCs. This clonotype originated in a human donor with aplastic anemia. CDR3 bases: TGTGCCAGCAGCTTAGGGTTCAGTACCGATGGCTACAACTTT. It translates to CASSLGFSTDGYNF.